The 4 T cell receptor beta chains presented below share a single source sample, sequenced in a study of cytomegalovirus exposure and HLA in healthy donors. Profiling relied on immunoSEQ multiplex PCR, and the TCRdb table lists in-frame clones only, not all of them. Found here are hundreds of thousands of clones, about 90% of them singletons; the top ten hold approximately 3%. The sequencing sample was made of PBMCs. The receptor set was obtained from a woman in her 30s in good health and CMV-seronegative.

The chain joins TRBV7-9 to TRBJ2-3, with TRBD2 as a possible D gene (6 bases). CDR1 and CDR2 from the germline V gene are SEHNR and FQNEAQ (reference sequence). This CDR3 is 14 amino acids long. Trimming cost V 5 bases and J 3 bases, with 12 bases left between them. The CDR3 is CASSTGAGTDTQYF. CDR3 coding DNA: TGTGCCAGCAGCACGGGAGCTGGGACAGATACGCAGTATTTT.

The chain recombines TRBV7-2 with TRBJ2-7, with 7 bases fitting TRBD1. The CDR3 runs 14 residues. Per germline, CDR1 SGHTA and CDR2 FQGNSA. J lost 3 bases, V lost 5 bases, and 7 bases had no gene match. CDR3: CASSPQGYSYEQYF. CDR3 coding DNA: TGTGCCAGCAGCCCACAGGGGTATAGCTACGAGCAGTACTTC. Based on the CDR3 plus reference TRBV7-2 and TRBJ2-7, the full variable domain is GAGVSQSPSNKVTEKGKDVELRCDPISGHTALYWYRQSLGQGLEFLIYFQGNSAPDKSGLPSDRFSAERTGGSVSTLTIQRTQQEDSAVYLCASSPQGYSYEQYFGPGTRLTVT.

This clone appeared a single time. J is TRBJ1-2 and V is TRBV4-1; TRBD1 is a possible D gene (5 bases). CDR3 length: 17 amino acids. Trimming cost V 5 bases and J 1 base, with 20 bases left between them. Per germline, CDR1 MGHRA and CDR2 YSYEKL. DNA of the CDR3: TGCGCCAGCAGCTCTAGGGGCAGGACATGGGGTAACTATGGCTACACCTTC. Residues: CASSSRGRTWGNYGYTF.

In its sample, this clone was seen once. The chain uses TRBV23-1 and TRBJ2-1; a possible D gene is TRBD2 (5 bases). TRBV23-1 is treated as an ORF (open reading frame) with a function not yet certain. The CDR3 runs to 15 residues. Trimming took off 2 bases at V and 0 bases at J, with 8 bases between the two ends. The CDR3 DNA sequence: TGCGCCAGCAGTCAACCTAGCCGCTCCTACAATGAGCAGTTCTTC. It translates to CASSQPSRSYNEQFF.